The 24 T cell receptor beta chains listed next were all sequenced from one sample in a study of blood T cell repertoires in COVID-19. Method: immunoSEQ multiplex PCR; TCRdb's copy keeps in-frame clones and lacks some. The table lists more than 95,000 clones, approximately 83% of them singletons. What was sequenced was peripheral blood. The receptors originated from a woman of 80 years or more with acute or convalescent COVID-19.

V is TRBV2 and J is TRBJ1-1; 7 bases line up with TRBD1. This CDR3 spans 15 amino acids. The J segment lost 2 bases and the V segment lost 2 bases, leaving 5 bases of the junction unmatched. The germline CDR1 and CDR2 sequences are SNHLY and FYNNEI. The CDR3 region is CASSETGTANTEAFF. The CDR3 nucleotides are TGTGCCAGCAGTGAAACCGGGACAGCTAACACTGAAGCTTTCTTT.

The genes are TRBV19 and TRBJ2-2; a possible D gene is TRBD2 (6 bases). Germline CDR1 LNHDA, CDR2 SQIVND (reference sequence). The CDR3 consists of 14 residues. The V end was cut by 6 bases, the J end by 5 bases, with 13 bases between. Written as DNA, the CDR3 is TGTGCCAGTAGACGTCAGGGAGGAACCGGGGAGCTGTTTTTT. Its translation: CASRRQGGTGELFF.

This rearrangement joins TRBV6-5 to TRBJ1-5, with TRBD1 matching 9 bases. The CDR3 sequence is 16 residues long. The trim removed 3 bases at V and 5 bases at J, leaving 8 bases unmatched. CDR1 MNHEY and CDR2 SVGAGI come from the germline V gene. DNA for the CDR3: TGTGCCAGCAGTTATTTTCCGGACAGGGGTCATCAGCCCCAGCATTTT. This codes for CASSYFPDRGHQPQHF.

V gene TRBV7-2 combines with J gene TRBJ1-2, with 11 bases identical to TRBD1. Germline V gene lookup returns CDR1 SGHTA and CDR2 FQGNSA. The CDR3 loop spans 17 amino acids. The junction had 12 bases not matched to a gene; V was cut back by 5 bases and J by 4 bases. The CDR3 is CASSPRDRGTRLYGYTF. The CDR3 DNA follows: TGTGCCAGCAGCCCCCGGGACAGGGGGACCAGGCTCTATGGCTACACCTTC.

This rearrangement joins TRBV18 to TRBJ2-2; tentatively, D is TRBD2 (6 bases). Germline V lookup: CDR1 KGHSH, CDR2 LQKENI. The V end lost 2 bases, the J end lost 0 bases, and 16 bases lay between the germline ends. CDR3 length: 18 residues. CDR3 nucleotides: TGTGCCAGCTCACCATGGGGTCTGGTAGCGGCGAACACCGGGGAGCTGTTTTTT. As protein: CASSPWGLVAANTGELFF.

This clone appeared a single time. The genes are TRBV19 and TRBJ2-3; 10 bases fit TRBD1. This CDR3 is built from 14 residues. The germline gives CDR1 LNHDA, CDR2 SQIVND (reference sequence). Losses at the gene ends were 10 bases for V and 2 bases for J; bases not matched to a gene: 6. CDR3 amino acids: CATRDRGSTDTQYF. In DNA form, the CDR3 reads TGTGCCACCAGGGACAGGGGCTCCACAGATACGCAGTATTTT.

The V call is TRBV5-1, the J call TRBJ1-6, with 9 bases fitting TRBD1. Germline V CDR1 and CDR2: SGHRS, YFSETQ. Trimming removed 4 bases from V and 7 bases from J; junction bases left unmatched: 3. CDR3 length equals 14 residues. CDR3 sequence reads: CASSTGQGNSPLHF. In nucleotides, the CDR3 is TGCGCCAGCAGCACGGGACAGGGAAATTCACCCCTCCACTTT. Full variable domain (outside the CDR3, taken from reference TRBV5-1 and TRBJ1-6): KAGVTQTPRYLIKTRGQQVTLSCSPISGHRSVSWYQQTPGQGLQFLFEYFSETQRNKGNFPGRFSGRQFSNSRSEMNVSTLELGDSALYLCASSTGQGNSPLHFGNGTRLTVT.

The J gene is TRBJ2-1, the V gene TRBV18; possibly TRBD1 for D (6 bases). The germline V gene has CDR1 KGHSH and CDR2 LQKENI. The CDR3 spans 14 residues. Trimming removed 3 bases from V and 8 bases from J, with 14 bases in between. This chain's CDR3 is CASSPGAGVDEQFF. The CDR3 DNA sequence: TGTGCCAGCTCACCGGGGGCTGGTGTGGATGAGCAGTTCTTC.

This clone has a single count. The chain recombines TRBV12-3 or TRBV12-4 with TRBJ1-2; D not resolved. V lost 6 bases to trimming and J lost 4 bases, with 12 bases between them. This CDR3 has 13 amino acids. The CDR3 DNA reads TGTGCCAGCAGCCTGGGCCAGATCTATGGCTACACCTTC. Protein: CASSLGQIYGYTF.

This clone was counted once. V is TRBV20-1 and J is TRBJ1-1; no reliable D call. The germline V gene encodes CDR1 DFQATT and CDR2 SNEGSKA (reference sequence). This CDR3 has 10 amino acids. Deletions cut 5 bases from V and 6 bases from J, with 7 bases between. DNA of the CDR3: TGCAGTGCTCCCCGGGCTGAAGCTTTCTTT. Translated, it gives CSAPRAEAFF.

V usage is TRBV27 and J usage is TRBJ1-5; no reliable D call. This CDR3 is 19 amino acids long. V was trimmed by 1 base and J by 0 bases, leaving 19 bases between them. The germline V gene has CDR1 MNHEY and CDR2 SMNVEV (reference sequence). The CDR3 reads CASSLFATNQVPSNQPQHF. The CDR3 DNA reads TGTGCCAGCAGTTTATTTGCGACAAATCAGGTACCTAGCAATCAGCCCCAGCATTTT.

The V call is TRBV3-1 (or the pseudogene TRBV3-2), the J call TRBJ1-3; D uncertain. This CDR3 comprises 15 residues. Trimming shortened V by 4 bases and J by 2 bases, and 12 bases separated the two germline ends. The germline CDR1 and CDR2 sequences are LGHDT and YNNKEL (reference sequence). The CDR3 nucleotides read TGTGCCAGCAGCCCCCGGGTACAAGCTGGAAACACCATATATTTT. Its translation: CASSPRVQAGNTIYF.

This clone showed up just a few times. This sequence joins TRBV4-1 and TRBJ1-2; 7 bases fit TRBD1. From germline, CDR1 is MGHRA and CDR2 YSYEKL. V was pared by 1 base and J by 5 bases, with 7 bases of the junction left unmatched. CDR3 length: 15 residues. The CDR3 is CASSQGGGDDYGYTF. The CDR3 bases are TGCGCCAGCAGCCAAGGAGGGGGCGATGATTATGGCTACACCTTC.

The CDR3 region is CASSDRGPNYGYTF. CDR3 DNA sequence: TGTGCCAGCAGTGACAGAGGGCCTAACTATGGCTACACCTTC. The chain carries TRBV6-1 and TRBJ1-2, with D unresolved. Germline CDR1 and CDR2: MNHNS and SASEGT. This CDR3 region has 14 residues. The V and J ends lost 3 bases and 0 bases respectively, with 8 bases between them.

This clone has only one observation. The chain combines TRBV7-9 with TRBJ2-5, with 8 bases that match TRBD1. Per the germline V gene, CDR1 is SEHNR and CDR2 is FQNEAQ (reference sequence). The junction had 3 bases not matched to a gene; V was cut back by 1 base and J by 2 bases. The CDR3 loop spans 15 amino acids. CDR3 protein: CASSLGGQVQETQYF. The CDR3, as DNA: TGTGCCAGCAGCTTAGGGGGACAGGTTCAAGAGACCCAGTACTTC.

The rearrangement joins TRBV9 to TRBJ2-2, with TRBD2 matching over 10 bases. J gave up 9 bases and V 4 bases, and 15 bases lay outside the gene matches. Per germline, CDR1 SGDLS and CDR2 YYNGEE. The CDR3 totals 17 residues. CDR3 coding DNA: TGTGCCAGCAGCAAGCTCCTACTAGCGGGGTCCCCCCGGGAGCTGTTTTTT. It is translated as CASSKLLLAGSPRELFF.

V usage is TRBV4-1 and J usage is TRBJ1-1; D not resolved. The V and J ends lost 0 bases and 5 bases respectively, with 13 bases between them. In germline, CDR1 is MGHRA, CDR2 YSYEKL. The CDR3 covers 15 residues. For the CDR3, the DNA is TGCGCCAGCAGCCAAGATTTTCGAGGGTATACTGAAGCTTTCTTT. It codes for CASSQDFRGYTEAFF.

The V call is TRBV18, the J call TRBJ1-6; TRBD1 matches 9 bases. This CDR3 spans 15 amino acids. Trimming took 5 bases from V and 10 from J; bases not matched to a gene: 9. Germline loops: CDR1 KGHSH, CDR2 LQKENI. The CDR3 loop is CASSGWTGAESPLHF. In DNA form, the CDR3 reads TGTGCCAGCTCAGGCTGGACAGGGGCCGAGTCACCCCTCCACTTT. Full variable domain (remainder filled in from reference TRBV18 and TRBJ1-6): NAGVMQNPRHLVRRRGQEARLRCSPMKGHSHVYWYRQLPEEGLKFMVYLQKENIIDESGMPKERFSAEFPKEGPSILRIQQVVRGDSAAYFCASSGWTGAESPLHFGNGTRLTVT.

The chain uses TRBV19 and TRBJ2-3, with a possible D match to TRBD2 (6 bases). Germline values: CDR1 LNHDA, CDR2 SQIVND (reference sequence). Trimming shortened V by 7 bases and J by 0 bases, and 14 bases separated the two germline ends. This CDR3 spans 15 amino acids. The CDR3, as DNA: TGTGCCAGTAAGGAGCTAGCGCTTAGCACAGATACGCAGTATTTT. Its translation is CASKELALSTDTQYF.

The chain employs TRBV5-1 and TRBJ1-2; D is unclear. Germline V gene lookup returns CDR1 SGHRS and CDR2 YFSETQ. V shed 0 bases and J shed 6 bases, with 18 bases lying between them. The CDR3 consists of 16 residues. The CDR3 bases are TGCGCCAGCAGCTTGGAAGCGCTCGGGAGTATTAATGGCTACACCTTC. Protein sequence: CASSLEALGSINGYTF.

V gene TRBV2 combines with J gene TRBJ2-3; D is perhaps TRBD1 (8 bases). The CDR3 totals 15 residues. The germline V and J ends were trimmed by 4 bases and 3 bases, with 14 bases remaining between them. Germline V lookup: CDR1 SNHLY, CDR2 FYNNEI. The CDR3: CASSGTGRVTDTQYF. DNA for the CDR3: TGTGCCAGCAGTGGGACAGGGAGGGTGACAGATACGCAGTATTTT.

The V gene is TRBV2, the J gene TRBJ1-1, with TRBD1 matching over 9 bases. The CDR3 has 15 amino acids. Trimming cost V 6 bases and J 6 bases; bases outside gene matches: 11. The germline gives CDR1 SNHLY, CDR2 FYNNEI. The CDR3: CASSTMTGGISEAFF. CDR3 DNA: TGTGCCAGCAGCACTATGACAGGGGGGATCTCTGAAGCTTTCTTT.

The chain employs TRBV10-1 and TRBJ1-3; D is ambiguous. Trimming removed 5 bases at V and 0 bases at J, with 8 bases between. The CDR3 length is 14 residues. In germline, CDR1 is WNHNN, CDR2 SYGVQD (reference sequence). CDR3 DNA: TGCGCCAGCAGTACCGGGAGCTCTGGAAACACCATATATTTT. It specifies CASSTGSSGNTIYF.

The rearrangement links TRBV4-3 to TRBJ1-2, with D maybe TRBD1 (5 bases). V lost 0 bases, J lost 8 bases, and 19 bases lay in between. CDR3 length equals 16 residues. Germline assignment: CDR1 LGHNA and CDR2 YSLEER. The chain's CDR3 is CASSQDSLPGQTGYTF. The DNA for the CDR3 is TGCGCCAGCAGCCAAGATTCCCTCCCAGGACAAACCGGCTACACCTTC.